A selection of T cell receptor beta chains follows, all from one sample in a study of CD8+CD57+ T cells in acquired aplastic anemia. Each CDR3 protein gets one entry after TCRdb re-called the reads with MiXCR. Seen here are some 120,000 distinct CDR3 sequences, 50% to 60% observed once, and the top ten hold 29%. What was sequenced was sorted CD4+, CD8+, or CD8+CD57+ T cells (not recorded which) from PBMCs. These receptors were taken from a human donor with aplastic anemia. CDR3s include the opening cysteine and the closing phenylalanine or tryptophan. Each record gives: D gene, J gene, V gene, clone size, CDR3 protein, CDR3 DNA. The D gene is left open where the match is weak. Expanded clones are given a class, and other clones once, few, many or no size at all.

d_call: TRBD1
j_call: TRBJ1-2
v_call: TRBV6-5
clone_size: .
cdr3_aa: CASSYLRTGGGYGYTF
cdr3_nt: TGTGCCAGCAGTTACCTCAGGACAGGGGGCGGTTATGGCTACACCTTC

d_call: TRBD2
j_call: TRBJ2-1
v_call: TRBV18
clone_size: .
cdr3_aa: CASSLASGTYNEQFF
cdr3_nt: TGTGCCAGCTCACTGGCTAGCGGGACCTACAATGAGCAGTTCTTC

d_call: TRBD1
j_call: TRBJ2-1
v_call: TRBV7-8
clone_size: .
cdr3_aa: CASSLGGTVEMEQFF
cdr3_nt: TGTGCCAGCAGCTTAGGGGGGACAGTGGAGATGGAGCAGTTCTTC

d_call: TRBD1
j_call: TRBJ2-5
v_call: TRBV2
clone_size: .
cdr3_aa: CASGQGAWETQYF
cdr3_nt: TGTGCCAGCGGGCAGGGGGCATGGGAGACCCAGTACTTC

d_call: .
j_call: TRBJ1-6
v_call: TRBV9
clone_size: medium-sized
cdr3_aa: CASSVQGSSLHF
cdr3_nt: TGTGCCAGCAGCGTCCAGGGGTCCTCCCTCCACTTT

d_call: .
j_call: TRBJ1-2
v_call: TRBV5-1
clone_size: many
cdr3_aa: CASRSTYRADYGYTF
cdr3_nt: TGCGCCAGCCGGTCTACCTACAGGGCGGACTATGGCTACACCTTC

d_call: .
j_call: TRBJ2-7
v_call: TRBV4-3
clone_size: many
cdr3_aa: CANSRHDTLEYEQYF
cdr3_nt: TGCGCCAACAGCCGACACGATACCTTAGAATACGAGCAGTACTTC

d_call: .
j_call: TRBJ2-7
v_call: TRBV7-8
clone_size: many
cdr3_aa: CASSFAWRLPYEQYF
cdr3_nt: TGTGCCAGCAGCTTCGCTTGGCGCCTACCCTACGAGCAGTACTTC

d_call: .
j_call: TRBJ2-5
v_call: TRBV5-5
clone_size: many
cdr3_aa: CASSLDPRETQYF
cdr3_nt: TGTGCCAGCAGCCTCGACCCGAGGGAGACCCAGTACTTC

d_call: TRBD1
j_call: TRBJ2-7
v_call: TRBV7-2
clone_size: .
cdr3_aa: CASILGQGSDEQYF
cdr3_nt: TGTGCCAGCATCTTGGGACAGGGGAGCGACGAGCAGTACTTC

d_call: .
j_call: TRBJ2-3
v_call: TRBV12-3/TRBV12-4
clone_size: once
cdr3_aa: CASSYFGDTQYF
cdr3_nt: TGTGCCAGCAGCTACTTCGGAGATACGCAGTATTTT

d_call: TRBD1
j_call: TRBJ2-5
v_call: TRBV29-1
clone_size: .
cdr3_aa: CSVAGTVGETQYF
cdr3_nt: TGCAGCGTTGCGGGGACAGTGGGAGAGACCCAGTACTTC

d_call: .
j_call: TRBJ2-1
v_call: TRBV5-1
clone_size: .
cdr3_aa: CASSPYRVYNEQFF
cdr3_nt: TGCGCCAGCAGCCCATACAGGGTCTACAATGAGCAGTTCTTC

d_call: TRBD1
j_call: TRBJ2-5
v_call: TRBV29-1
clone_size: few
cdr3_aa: CSVGQTGTSETQYF
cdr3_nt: TGCAGCGTTGGGCAGACAGGGACGTCAGAGACCCAGTACTTC

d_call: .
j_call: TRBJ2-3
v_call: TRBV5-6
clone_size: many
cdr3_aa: CASSPWTAPGDTQYF
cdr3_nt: TGTGCCAGCAGCCCCTGGACAGCCCCGGGTGATACGCAGTATTTT

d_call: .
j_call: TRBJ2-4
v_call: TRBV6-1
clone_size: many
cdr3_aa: CASRDEPRAKNIQYF
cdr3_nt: TGTGCCAGCAGGGATGAACCTCGGGCCAAAAACATTCAGTACTTC

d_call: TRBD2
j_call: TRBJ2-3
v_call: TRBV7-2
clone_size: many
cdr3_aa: CASSLTSGTLDTQYF
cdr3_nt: TGTGCCAGCAGCCTGACTAGCGGGACGTTAGATACGCAGTATTTT

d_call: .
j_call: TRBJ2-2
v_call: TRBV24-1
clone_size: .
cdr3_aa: CATSAYVGGELFF
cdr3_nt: TGTGCCACCAGTGCTTATGTCGGCGGGGAGCTGTTTTTT

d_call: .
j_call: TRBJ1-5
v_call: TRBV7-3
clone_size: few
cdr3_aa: CASSLDSGSSNQPQHF
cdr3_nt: TGTGCCAGCAGCTTAGACTCGGGATCTAGCAATCAGCCCCAGCATTTT

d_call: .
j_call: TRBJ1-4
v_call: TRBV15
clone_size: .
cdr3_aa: CATSRVRGLGEKLFF
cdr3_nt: TGTGCCACCAGCAGAGTACGGGGGTTAGGTGAAAAACTGTTTTTT

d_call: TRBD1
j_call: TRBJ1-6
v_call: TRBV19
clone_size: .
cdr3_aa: CASTTGDADSPLHF
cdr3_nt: TGTGCCAGTACCACAGGGGACGCGGATTCACCCCTCCACTTT

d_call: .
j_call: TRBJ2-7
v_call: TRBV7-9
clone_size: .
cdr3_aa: CASSRDTEQYF
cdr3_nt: TGTGCCAGCAGCCGAGACACCGAGCAGTACTTC

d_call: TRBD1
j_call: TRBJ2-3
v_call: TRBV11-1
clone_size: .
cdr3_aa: CASSTGQGLTDTQYF
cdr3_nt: TGTGCCAGCAGCACGGGACAGGGTCTTACAGATACGCAGTATTTT

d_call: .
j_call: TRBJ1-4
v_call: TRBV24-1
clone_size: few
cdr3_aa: CATSSRGEKLFF
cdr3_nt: TGTGCCACCAGTTCGAGGGGGGAAAAACTGTTTTTT

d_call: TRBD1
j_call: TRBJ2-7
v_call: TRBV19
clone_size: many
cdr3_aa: CASSAIPTGRVYEQYF
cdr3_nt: TGTGCCAGTAGTGCCATCCCGACAGGGCGGGTGTACGAGCAGTACTTC

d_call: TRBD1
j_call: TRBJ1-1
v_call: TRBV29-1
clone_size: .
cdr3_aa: CSLRQGNEAFF
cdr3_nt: TGCAGCCTCCGACAGGGGAATGAAGCTTTCTTT

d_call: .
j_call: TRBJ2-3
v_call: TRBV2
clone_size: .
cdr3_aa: CASRRTDTQYF
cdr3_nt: TGTGCCAGCAGACGCACAGATACGCAGTATTTT

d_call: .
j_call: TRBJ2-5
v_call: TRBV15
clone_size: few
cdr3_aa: CATSRRGQETQYF
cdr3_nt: TGTGCCACCAGCAGGCGTGGGCAAGAGACCCAGTACTTC

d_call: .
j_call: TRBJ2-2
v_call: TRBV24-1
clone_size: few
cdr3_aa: CATNGASGELFF
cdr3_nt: TGTGCCACCAATGGGGCGAGCGGGGAGCTGTTTTTT

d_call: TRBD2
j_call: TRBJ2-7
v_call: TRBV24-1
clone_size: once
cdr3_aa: CATSEATSGVKQYF
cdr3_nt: TGTGCCACCAGTGAAGCGACTAGCGGGGTTAAGCAGTACTTC

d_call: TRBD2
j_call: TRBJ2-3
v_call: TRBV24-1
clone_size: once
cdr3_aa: CATSDTSGSSDTQYF
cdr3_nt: TGTGCCACCAGTGATACTAGCGGGAGTTCGGATACGCAGTATTTT

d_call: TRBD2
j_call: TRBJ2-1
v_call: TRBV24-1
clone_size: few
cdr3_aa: CATSDSGTSKQFF
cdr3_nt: TGTGCCACCAGTGATTCCGGGACTAGCAAGCAGTTCTTC

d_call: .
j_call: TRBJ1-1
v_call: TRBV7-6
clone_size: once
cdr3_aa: CASSLTTNTEAFF
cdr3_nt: TGTGCCAGCAGCTTAACCACGAACACTGAAGCTTTCTTT

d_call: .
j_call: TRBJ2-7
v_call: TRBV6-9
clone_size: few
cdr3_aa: CASSYHGGGGLQDEQYF
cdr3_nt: TGTGCCAGCAGTTATCACGGAGGGGGGGGCCTTCAGGACGAGCAGTACTTC

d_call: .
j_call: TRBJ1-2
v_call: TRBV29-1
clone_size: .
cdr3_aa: CSVYRAYSYGYTF
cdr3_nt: TGCAGCGTTTACAGGGCGTATAGCTATGGCTACACCTTC

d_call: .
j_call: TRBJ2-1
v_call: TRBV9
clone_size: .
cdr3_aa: CASSADGSYNGQFF
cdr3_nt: TGTGCCAGCAGCGCCGACGGGAGTTACAATGGGCAGTTCTTC

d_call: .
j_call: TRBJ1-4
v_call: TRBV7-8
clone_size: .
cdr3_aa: CASSPTGINEKLFF
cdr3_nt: TGTGCCAGCAGCCCTACAGGGATTAATGAAAAACTGTTTTTT

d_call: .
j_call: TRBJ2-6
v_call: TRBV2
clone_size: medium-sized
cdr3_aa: CASRDDGTGANVLTF
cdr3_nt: TGTGCCAGCAGGGATGATGGGACCGGGGCCAACGTCCTGACTTTC

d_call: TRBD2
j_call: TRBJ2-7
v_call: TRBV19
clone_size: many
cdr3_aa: CASSIASGGWREQYF
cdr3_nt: TGTGCCAGTAGTATTGCCAGCGGGGGGTGGAGAGAGCAGTACTTC

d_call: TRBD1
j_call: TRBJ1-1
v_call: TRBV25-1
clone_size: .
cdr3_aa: CASSESTGGRNEAFF
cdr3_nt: TGTGCCAGCAGTGAATCAACAGGGGGTAGGAATGAAGCTTTCTTT

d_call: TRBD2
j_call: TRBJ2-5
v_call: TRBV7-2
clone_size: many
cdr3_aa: CASSLVGSGGETQYF
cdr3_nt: TGTGCCAGCAGCTTAGTGGGTAGCGGGGGAGAGACCCAGTACTTC

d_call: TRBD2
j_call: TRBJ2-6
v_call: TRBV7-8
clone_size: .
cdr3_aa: CASSSVAGLSSGANVLTF
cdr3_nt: TGTGCCAGCAGCTCAGTAGCGGGACTAAGCTCTGGGGCCAACGTCCTGACTTTC

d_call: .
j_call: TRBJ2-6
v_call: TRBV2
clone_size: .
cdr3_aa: CASSWTEPGANVLTF
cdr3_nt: TGTGCCAGCAGCTGGACAGAACCTGGGGCCAACGTCCTGACTTTC

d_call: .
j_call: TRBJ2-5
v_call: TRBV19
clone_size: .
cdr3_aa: CASSIGSGVLYQETQYF
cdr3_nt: TGTGCCAGTAGTATAGGATCTGGGGTCCTGTACCAAGAGACCCAGTACTTC

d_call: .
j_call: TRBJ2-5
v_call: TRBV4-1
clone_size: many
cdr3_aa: CASSQLPPGPRETQYF
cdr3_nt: TGCGCCAGCAGCCAACTACCACCGGGGCCACGAGAGACCCAGTACTTC

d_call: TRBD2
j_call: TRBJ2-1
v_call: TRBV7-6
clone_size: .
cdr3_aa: CASSPQGLGNNEQFF
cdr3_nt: TGTGCCAGCAGCCCCCAGGGACTAGGAAACAATGAGCAGTTCTTC

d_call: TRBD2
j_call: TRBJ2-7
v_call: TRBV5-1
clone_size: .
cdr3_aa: CASSLAPISGVSSYEQYF
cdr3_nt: TGCGCCAGCAGCTTGGCTCCTATTAGCGGGGTGAGCTCCTACGAGCAGTACTTC

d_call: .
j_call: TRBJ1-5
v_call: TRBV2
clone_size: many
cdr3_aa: CASSERQGEQPQHF
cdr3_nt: TGTGCCAGCAGTGAACGGCAGGGCGAACAGCCCCAGCATTTT

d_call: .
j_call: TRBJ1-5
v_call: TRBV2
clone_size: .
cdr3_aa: CASRQERNSNQPQHF
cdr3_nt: TGTGCCAGCAGACAGGAAAGGAATAGCAATCAGCCCCAGCATTTT